This record concerns one T cell receptor beta chain sequence. The antigen remains undetermined. Primers: 60 Vbeta forward and 13 Jbeta reverse. The table came from immunoSEQ multiplex PCR; TCRdb's copy has only in-frame clones and leaves some out. The repertoire holds some 120,000 clones, with over 70% as singletons. This specimen belongs to a study of cytomegalovirus exposure and HLA in healthy donors. Whole-study results and caveats: Cytomegalovirus-associated TCR beta chains were listed, numbering approximately 150. A few of the chains that were CMV-associated were confirmed in vitro to be specific for CMV antigens. Earlier analysis yielded a pattern in which most TCR beta V segments were productive about 87% or about 30% of the time. From TCR beta sequences, most subjects' HLA-A and HLA-B alleles were reportedly predicted accurately.

Trimming removed 3 bases at V and 6 bases at J, with 15 bases between. The CDR3 spans 14 residues. Germline V gene sequence: CDR1 MDHEN, CDR2 SYDVKM. The sequence derives from a female donor in good health and CMV-seronegative. The specimen was PBMCs. The rearrangement links TRBV28 to TRBJ2-7; D gene unclear. The CDR3 DNA reads TGTGCCAGCAGTTTTCTCACCAGGCCCCGCGAGCAGTACTTC. This translates into CASSFLTRPREQYF.